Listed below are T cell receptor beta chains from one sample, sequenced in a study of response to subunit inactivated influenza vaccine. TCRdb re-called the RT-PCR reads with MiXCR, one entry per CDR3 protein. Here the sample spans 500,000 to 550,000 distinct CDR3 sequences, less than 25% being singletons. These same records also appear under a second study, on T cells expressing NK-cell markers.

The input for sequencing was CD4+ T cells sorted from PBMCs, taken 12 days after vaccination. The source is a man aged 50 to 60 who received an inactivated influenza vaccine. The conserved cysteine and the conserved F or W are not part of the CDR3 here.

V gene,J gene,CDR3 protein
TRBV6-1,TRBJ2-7,ASRDRGRWEQY
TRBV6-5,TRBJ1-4,ASSYFGLANEKLF
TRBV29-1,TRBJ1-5,SVQQGANQPQH
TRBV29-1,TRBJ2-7,SVAPGAYEQY
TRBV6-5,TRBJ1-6,ASSYTLLYSPLH
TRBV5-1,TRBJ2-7,ASSRVDQEQY
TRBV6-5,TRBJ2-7,ASMHAYEQY
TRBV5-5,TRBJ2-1,ASSPTGREQF
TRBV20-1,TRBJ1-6,SARDILGGMASPLH
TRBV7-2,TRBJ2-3,ASRAGVRGTDTQY
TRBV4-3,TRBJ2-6,ASSQDPNGANVLT
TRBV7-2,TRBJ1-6,ASSLAQGHRVPLH
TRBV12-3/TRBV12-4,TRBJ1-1,ASSFNILGTEAF
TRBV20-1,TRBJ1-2,SAFQGVRVDGYT
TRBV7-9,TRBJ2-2,ASSRGTSRTGELF
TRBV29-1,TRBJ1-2,SVGGTGAPGYT
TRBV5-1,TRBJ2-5,ASSPTDSGETQY
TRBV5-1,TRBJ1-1,ASSLSVQTSNTEAF
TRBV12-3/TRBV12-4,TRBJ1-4,ASSPGRSLF
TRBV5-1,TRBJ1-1,ASSLAGDRSVGAF
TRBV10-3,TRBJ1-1,AISLTGNTEAF
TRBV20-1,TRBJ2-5,SASTGGDPWETQY
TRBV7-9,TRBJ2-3,ASSSVVGAGDTQY
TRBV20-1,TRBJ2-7,SARDALTAYEQY
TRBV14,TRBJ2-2,ASNTGLNTGELF
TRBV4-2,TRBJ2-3,ASSQVSGSMVDTQY
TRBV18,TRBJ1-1,ASSQGQGAEAF
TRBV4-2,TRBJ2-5,ASSPTGYAETQY
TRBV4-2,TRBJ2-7,ASSAGESRGEQY
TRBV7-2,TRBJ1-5,ASSPMVGADQPQH
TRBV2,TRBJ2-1,ASTIRNEQF
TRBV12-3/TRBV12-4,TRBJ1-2,ASSQTGANYGYT
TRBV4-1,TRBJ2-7,ASSLSLITYEQY
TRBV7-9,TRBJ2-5,ASSLSSVTQETQY
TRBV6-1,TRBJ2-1,ASSRAGVHNEQF
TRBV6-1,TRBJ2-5,ASSEGSVAGKTQY
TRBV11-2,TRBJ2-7,ASSLDPLGSYEQY
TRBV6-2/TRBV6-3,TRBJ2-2,ASSYLGTLNTGELF
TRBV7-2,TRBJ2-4,ASSLVRGLGSDIQY
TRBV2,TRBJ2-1,ASSLDWGNEQF
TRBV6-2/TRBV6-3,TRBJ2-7,ASNPRGAPVN
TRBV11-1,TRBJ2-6,ASSSMDRDLTSGANVLT
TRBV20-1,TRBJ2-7,SARDGSLGEQY
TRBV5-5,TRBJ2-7,ASSPTGTAYEQY
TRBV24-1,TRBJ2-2,ATRQGGVGELF
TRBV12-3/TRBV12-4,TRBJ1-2,ASSLGGDAPVT
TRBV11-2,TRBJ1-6,ASSPIRAAGPNSPLH
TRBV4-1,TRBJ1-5,ASSQDRRGSQPQH
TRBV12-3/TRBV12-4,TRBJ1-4,ASRDRVLEKLF
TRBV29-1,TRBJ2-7,SVGSGSWEQY
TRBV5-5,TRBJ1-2,ASSLGAGGVDYGYT
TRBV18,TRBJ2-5,ASSPAGKETQY
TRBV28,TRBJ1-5,ASSSQIPNQPQH
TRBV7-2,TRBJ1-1,ASSLGYTNTEAF
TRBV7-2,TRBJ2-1,ASSWGEGSYNEQF
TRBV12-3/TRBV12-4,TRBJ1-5,ASSLGSGNGQPQH